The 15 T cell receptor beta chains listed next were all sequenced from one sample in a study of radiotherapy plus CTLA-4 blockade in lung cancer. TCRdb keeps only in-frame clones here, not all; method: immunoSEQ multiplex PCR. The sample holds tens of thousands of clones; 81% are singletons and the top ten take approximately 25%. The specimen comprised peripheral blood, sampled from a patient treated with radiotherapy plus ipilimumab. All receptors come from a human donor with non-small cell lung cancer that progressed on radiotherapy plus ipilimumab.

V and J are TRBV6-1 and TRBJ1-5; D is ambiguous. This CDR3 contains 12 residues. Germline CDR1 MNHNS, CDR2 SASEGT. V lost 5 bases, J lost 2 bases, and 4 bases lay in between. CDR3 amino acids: CASSPRNQPQHF. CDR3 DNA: TGTGCCAGCAGTCCTCGCAATCAGCCCCAGCATTTT.

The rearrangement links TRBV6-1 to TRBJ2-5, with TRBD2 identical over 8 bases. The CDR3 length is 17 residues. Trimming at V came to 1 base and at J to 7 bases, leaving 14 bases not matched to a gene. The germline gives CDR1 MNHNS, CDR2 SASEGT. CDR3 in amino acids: CASSEGGVAGIAGTQYF. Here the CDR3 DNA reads TGTGCCAGCAGTGAAGGGGGGGTAGCGGGGATCGCCGGGACCCAGTACTTC.

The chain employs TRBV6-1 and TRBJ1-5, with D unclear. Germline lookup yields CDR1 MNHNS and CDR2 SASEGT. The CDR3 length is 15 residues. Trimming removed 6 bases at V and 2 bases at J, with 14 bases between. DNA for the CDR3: TGTGCCAGCAGCGGCCCCGACGGAGGCAATCAGCCCCAGCATTTT. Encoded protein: CASSGPDGGNQPQHF.

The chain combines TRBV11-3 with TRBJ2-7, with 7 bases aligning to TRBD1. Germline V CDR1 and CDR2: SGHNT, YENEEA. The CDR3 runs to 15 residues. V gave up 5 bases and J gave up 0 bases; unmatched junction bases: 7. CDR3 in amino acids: CASSTSGTASYEQYF. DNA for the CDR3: TGTGCCAGCAGCACTTCCGGGACAGCCTCCTACGAGCAGTACTTC.

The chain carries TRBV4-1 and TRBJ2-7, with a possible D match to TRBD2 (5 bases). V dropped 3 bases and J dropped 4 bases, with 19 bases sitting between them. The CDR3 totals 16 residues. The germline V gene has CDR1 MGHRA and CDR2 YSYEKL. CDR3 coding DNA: TGCGCCAGCAGCCAGGACGGGATGGAGGCTTGGTACGAGCAGTACTTC. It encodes CASSQDGMEAWYEQYF.

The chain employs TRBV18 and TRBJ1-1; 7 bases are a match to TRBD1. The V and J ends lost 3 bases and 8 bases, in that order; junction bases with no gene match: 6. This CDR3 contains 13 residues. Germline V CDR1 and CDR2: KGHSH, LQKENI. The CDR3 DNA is TGTGCCAGCTCACCGAACCGGGACAGCGAAGCTTTCTTT. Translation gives CASSPNRDSEAFF.

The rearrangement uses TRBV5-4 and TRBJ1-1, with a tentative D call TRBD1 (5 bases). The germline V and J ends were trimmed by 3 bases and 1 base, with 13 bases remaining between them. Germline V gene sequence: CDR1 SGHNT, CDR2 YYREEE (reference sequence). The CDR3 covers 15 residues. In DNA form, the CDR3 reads TGTGCCAGCAGCTCGGACCCTCAGGGGAACACTGAAGCTTTCTTT. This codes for CASSSDPQGNTEAFF.

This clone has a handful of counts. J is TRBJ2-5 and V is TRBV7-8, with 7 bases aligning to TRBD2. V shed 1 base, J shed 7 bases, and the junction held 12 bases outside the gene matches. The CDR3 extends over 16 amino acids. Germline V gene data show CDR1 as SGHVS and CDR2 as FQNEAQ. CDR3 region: CASSLGGAGKEGTQYF. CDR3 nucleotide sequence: TGTGCCAGCAGCTTAGGGGGAGCGGGGAAGGAGGGGACCCAGTACTTC.

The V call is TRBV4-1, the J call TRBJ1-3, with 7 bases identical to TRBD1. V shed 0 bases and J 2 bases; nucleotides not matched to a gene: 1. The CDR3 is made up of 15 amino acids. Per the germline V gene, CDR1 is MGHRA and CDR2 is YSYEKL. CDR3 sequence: CASSQDTGAGNTIYF. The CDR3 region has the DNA TGCGCCAGCAGCCAAGATACAGGGGCTGGAAACACCATATATTTT.

Written as DNA, the CDR3 is TGCGCCAGCAGCCAAGATTACACCTCTGGAAACACCATATATTTT. Protein: CASSQDYTSGNTIYF. This chain links TRBV4-3 with TRBJ1-3; D remains unclear. V was clipped by 0 bases and J by 0 bases, with 6 bases between them. CDR3 length: 15 residues. The V gene's germline CDR1 is LGHNA and CDR2 YSLEER.

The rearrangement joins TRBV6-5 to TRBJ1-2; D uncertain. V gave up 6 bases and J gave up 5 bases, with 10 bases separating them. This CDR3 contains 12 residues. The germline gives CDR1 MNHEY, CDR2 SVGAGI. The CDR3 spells CASSNSPYGYTF. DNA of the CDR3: TGTGCCAGCAGCAACTCTCCGTATGGCTACACCTTC.

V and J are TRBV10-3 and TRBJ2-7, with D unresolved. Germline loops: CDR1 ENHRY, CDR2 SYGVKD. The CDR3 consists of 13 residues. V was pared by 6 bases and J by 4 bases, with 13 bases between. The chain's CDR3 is CAISPRPQYEQYF. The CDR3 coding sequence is TGTGCCATCAGCCCCAGGCCTCAATACGAGCAGTACTTC.

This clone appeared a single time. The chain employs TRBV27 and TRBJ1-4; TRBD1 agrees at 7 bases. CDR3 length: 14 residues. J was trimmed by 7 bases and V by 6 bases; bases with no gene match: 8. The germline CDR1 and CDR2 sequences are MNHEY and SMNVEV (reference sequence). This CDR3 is CASRPTGVGEKLFF. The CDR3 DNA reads TGTGCCAGCAGACCTACAGGGGTCGGTGAAAAACTGTTTTTT.

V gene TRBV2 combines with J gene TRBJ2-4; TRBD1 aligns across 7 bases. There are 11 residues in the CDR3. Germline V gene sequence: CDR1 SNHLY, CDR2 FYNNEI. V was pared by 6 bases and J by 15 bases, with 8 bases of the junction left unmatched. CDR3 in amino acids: CASRIQGLWYF. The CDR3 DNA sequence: TGTGCCAGCAGGATACAGGGGCTATGGTACTTC.

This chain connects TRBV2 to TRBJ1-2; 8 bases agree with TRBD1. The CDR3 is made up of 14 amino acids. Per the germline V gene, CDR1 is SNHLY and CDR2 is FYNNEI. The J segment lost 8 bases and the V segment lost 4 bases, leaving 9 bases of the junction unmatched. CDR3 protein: CASSGTGSKRGYTF. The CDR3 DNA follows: TGTGCCAGCAGTGGGACAGGGAGTAAAAGGGGCTACACCTTC. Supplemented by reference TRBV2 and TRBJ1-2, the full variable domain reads EPEVTQTPSHQVTQMGQEVILRCVPISNHLYFYWYRQILGQKVEFLVSFYNNEISEKSEIFDDQFSVERPDGSNFTLKIRSTKLEDSAMYFCASSGTGSKRGYTFGSGTRLTVV.